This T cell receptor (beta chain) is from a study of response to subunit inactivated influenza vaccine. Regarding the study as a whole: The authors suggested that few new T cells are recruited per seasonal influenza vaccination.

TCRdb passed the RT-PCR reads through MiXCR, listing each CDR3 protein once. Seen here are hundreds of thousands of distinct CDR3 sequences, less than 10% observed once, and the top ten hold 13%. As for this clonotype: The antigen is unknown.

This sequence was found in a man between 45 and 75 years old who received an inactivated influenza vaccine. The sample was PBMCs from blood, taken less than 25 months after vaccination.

The chain's CDR3 is CASSAKTGGGEQFF. The DNA for the CDR3 is TGCGCCAGCAGCGCCAAGACAGGGGGCGGTGAGCAGTTCTTC. The chain carries TRBV5-1 and TRBJ2-1; 10 bases fit TRBD1. This CDR3 has 14 residues. Looked up from germline, CDR1 is SGHRS and CDR2 is YFSETQ. V gave up 4 bases and J gave up 9 bases; unmatched junction bases: 7.